This T cell receptor beta chain is drawn from a study of T cells in Graves' hyperthyroidism and ophthalmopathy. Notes on the study in general: In the blood, most expanded thyroid clonotypes above 0.001 appeared as well. Ophthalmopathy was model-predicted a median about 6.7 months pre-onset.

Amplified TCR beta CDR3 regions derived from RNA transcripts. Researchers ran a first-round RT-PCR on the TCR CDR3 using the HTBI primer set. TCRdb reprocessed the multiplex PCR reads with MiXCR, giving one entry per CDR3 protein. This sample has some 370,000 distinct CDR3 sequences, with about a sixth found just once. This clonotype was seen a few times. Its antigen is undetermined. Patients aged 18 to 65 had newly diagnosed hyperthyroidism of under 2 months' duration. This blood was taken when hyperthyroidism was first diagnosed, before any ophthalmopathy symptoms existed. CDR3 length: 15 amino acids. Trimming removed 0 bases from V and 6 bases from J; junction bases left unmatched: 6. CDR1 GTSNPN and CDR2 SVGIG come from the germline V gene (reference sequence).

The receptor comes from a woman aged 25 to 45 with Graves' hyperthyroidism that later progressed to Graves' ophthalmopathy. The sequenced sample consisted of blood. The chain employs TRBV30 and TRBJ1-5; 9 nucleotides line up with TRBD1. The CDR3, as DNA: TGTGCCTGGAGTGTACGGGGACAGGGCCCTCAGCCCCAGCATTTT. Protein: CAWSVRGQGPQPQHF.